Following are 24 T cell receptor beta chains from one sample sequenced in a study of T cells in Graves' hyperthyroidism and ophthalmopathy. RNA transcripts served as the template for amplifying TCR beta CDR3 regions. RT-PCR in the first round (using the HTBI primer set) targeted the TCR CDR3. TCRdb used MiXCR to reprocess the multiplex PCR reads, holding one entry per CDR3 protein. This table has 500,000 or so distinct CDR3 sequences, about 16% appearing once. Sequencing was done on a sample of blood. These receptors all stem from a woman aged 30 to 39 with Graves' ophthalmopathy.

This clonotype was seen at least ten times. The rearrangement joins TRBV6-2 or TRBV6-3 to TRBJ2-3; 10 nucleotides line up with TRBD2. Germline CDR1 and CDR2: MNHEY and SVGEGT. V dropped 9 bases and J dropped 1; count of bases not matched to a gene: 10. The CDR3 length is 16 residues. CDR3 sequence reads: CASSRAGTSGTDTQYF. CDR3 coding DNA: TGTGCCAGTTCCCGAGCTGGGACTAGCGGCACAGATACGCAGTATTTT.

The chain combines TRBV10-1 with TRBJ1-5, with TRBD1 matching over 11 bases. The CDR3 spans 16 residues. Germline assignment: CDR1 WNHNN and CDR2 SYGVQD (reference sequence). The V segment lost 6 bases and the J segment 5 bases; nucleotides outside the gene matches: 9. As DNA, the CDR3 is TGCGCCAGCAGCGCCGGGACAGGGGGTAGAGATCAGCCCCAGCATTTT. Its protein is CASSAGTGGRDQPQHF.

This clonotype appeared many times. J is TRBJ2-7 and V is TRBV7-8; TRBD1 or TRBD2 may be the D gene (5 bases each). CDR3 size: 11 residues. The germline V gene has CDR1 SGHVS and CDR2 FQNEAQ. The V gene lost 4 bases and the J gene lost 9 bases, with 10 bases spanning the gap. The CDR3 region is CASSSRDAQYF. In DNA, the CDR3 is TGTGCCAGCAGCTCAAGGGACGCGCAGTACTTC.

The CDR3 loop is CSARGTAAYEQYF. CDR3 coding DNA: TGCAGTGCTAGAGGGACGGCAGCCTACGAGCAGTACTTC. The V gene is TRBV20-1, the J gene TRBJ2-7; D call uncertain. This CDR3 contains 13 residues. The V and J ends lost 1 base and 2 bases respectively, with 9 bases between them. CDR1 is DFQATT, CDR2 SNEGSKA, per germline (reference sequence).

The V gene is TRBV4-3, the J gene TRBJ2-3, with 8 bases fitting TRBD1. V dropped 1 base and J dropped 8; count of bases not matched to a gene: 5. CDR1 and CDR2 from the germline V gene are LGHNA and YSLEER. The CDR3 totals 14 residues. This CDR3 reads CASSQGSQGGTQYF. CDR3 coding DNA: TGCGCCAGCAGCCAAGGGTCACAGGGGGGTACGCAGTATTTT.

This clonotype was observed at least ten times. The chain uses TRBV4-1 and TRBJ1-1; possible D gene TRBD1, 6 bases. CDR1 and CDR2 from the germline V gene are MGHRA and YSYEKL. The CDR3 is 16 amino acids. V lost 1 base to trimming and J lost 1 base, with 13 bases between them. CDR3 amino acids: CASSQVGAGPNTEAFF. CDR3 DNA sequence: TGCGCCAGCAGCCAAGTGGGGGCCGGCCCGAACACTGAAGCTTTCTTT.

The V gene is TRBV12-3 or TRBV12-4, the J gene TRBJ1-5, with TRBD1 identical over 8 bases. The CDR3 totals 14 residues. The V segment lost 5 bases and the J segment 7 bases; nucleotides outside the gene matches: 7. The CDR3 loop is CASSPTGAGQPQHF. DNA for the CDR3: TGTGCCAGCAGTCCGACAGGGGCAGGACAGCCCCAGCATTTT.

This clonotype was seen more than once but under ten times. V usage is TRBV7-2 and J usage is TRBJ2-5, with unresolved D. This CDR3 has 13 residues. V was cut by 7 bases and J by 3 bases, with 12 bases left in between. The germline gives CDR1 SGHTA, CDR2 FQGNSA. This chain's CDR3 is CASTGDTEETQYF. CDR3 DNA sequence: TGTGCCAGCACCGGCGACACCGAAGAGACCCAGTACTTC.

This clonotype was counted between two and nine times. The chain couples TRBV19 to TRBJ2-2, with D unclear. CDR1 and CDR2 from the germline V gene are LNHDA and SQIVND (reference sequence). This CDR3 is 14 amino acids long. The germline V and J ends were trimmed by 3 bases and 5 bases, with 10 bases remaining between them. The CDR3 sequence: CASSIPRSTGELFF. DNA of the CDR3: TGTGCCAGTAGTATCCCGAGGTCGACCGGGGAGCTGTTTTTT.

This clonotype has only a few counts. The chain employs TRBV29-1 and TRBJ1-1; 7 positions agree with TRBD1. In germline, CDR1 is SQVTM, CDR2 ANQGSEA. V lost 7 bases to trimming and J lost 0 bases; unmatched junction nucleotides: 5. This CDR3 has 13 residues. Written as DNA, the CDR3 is TGCAGCGCCACAACAGGGGTGAACACTGAAGCTTTCTTT. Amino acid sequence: CSATTGVNTEAFF.

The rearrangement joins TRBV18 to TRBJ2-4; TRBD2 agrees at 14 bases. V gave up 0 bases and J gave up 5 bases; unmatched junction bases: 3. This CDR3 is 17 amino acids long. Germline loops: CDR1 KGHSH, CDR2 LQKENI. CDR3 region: CASSPPGLAGGENIQYF. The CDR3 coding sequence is TGTGCCAGCTCACCACCTGGACTAGCGGGAGGCGAAAACATTCAGTACTTC.

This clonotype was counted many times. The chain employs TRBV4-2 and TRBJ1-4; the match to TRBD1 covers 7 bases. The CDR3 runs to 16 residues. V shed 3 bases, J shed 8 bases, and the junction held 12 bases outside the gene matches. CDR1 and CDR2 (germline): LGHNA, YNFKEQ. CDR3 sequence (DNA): TGTGCCAGCAGCCAGGTCTTGGGACAGATAAAAGAAAAACTGTTTTTT. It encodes CASSQVLGQIKEKLFF.

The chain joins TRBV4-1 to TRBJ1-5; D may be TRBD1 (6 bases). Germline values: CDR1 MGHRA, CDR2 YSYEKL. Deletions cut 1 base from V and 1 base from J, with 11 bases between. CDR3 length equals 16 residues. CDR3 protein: CASSQGSGASNQPQHF. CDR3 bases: TGCGCCAGCAGCCAAGGTTCGGGGGCAAGCAATCAGCCCCAGCATTTT.

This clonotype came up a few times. CDR3 loop: CASSRGEGRGYEQYF. DNA for the CDR3: TGTGCCAGCAGCCGCGGGGAGGGAAGGGGGTACGAGCAGTACTTC. This rearrangement joins TRBV5-8 to TRBJ2-7; possible D gene TRBD2, 7 bases. The CDR3 is 15 amino acids. Germline V gene data show CDR1 as SGHTS and CDR2 as YDEGEE. Trimming left V 4 bases short and J 4 bases short, with 18 bases between.

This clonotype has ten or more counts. CDR3 loop: CASTWDRVTGELFF. In nucleotides, the CDR3 is TGTGCCAGCACCTGGGACAGGGTTACCGGGGAGCTGTTTTTT. The chain combines TRBV12-3 or TRBV12-4 with TRBJ2-2, with TRBD1 matching 9 bases. The CDR3 contains 14 residues. The junction had 5 bases not matched to a gene; V was cut back by 7 bases and J by 5 bases.

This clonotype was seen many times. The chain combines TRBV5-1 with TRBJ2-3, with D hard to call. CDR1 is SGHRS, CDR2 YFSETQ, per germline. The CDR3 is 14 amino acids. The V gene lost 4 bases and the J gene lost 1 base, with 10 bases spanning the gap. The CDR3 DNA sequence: TGCGCCAGCAGCCCATCCTCCGGCACAGATACGCAGTATTTT. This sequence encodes CASSPSSGTDTQYF.

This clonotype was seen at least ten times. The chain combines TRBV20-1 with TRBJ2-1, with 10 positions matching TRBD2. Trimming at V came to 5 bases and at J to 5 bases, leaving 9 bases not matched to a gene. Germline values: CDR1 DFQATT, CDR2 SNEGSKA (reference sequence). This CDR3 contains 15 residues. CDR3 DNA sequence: TGCAGTGCTGCTCAGACTAGCGGGCACAACAATGAGCAGTTCTTC. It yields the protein CSAAQTSGHNNEQFF.

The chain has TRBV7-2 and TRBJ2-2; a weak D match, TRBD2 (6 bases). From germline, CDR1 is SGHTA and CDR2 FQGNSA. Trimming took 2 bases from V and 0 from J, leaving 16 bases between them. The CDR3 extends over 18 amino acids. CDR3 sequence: CASSLRPRRVANTGELFF. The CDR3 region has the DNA TGTGCCAGCAGCTTACGTCCCCGGAGGGTTGCGAACACCGGGGAGCTGTTTTTT.

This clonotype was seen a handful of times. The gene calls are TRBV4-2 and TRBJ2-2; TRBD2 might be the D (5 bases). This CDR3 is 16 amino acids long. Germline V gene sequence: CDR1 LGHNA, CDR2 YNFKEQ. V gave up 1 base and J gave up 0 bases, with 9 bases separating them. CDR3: CASSQGQEANTGELFF. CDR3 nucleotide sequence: TGTGCCAGCAGCCAAGGGCAGGAGGCGAACACCGGGGAGCTGTTTTTT.

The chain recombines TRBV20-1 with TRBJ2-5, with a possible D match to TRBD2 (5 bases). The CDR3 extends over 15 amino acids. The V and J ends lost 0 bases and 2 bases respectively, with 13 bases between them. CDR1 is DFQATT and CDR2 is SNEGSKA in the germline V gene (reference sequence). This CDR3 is CSARDSSDFQETQYF. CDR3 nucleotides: TGCAGTGCTAGAGATAGTTCGGACTTTCAAGAGACCCAGTACTTC.

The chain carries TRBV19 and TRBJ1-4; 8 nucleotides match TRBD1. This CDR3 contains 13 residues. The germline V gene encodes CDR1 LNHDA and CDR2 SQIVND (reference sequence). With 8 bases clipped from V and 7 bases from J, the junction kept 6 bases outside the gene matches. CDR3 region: CASDDRGGEKLFF. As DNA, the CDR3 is TGTGCCAGTGACGACAGGGGCGGTGAAAAACTGTTTTTT.

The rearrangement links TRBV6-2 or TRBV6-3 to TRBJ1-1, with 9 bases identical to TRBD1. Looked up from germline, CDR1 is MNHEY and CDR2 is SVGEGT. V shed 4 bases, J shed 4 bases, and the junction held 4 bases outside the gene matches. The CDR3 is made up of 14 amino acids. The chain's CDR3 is CASSWVTGGTEAFF. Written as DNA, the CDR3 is TGTGCCAGCAGTTGGGTGACAGGGGGCACTGAAGCTTTCTTT.

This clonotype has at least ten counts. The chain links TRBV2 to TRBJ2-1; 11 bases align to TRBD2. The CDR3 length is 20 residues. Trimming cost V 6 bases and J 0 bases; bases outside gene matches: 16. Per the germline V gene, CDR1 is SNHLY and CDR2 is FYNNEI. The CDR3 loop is CASSPRLAGQIYNSYNEQFF. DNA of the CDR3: TGTGCCAGCAGCCCCAGACTAGCGGGACAAATATACAACTCCTACAATGAGCAGTTCTTC.

In DNA form, the CDR3 reads TGCAGTGCTTGGGAGGCTACAAACCTAGTCGCTAATGGCTACACCTTC. Its protein product is CSAWEATNLVANGYTF. The chain recombines TRBV20-1 with TRBJ1-2; no firm D call. The CDR3 is made up of 16 amino acids. V lost 5 bases, J lost 6 bases, and 25 bases lay in between. From germline, CDR1 is DFQATT and CDR2 SNEGSKA (reference sequence).